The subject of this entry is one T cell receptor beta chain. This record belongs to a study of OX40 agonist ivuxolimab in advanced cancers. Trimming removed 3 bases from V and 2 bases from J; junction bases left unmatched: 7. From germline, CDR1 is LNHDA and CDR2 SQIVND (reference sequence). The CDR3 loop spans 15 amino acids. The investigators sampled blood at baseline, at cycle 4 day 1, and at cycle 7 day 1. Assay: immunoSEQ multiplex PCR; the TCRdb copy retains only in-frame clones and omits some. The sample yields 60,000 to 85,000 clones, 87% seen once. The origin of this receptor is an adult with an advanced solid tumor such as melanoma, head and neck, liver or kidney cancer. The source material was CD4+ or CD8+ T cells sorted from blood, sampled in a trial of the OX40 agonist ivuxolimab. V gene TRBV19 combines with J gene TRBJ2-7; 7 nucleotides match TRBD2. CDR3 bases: TGTGCCAGTAGTATCGAGTCTAGCGGAGCCTACGAGCAGTACTTC. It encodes CASSIESSGAYEQYF.